The clone carrying this TCR beta chain was counted at least ten times. Its target is unknown. The sample's time point: newly diagnosed GD, antithyroid drugs for less than 3 months. The TCR library was made from RNA that had been extracted from PBMCs in TRIzol. This specimen belongs to a study of regulatory T cells in long-lasting Graves disease. Whole-study results and caveats: Thyroid tissue went unexamined; only peripheral blood was analyzed. Persistent disease preferred TRBV28, TRBJ1-2 and TRBJ2-5.

The CDR3 is made up of 15 amino acids. The V gene's germline CDR1 is SGHTA and CDR2 FQGNSA. Trimming at V came to 4 bases and at J to 2 bases, leaving 7 bases not matched to a gene. With iRepertoire HTBI primers and Arm-PCR of CDR3 regions, TCR beta libraries were built. In TCRdb, the multiplex PCR reads were re-called with MiXCR into one record per CDR3 protein. This table holds some 220,000 distinct CDR3 sequences, roughly 19% found once. The data also belong to a second study, concerning T cells in Graves' hyperthyroidism and ophthalmopathy. Per that study: Initially, a first-round RT-PCR of the TCR CDR3 employed the HTBI primer set. The model anticipated ophthalmopathy a median about six months pre-onset.

Sequencing used peripheral blood mononuclear cells (PBMCs), obtained at new diagnosis, from a patient treated with antithyroid drugs. The clonotype originates from a woman aged 30 to 39 with Graves disease. The chain recombines TRBV7-2 with TRBJ2-7; 8 bases line up with TRBD2. CDR3 protein: CASSSAGGQTYEQYF. The CDR3 bases are TGTGCCAGCAGCTCGGCGGGGGGTCAGACCTACGAGCAGTACTTC.